The present T cell receptor (beta chain) was sequenced within a study of blood T cell repertoires in COVID-19. Study summary: In each case, the material was cDNA or gDNA derived from T cells, B-cell-depleted T cells, or PBMCs.

This clone was counted a few times. The CDR3 spans 12 residues. The V end lost 4 bases, the J end lost 8 bases, and 11 bases lay between the germline ends. Per germline, CDR1 LGHDT and CDR2 YNNKEL (reference sequence). Per the original methods: Estimation of nucleated cell counts was performed using reference gene primer amplification. Assay used: immunoSEQ multiplex PCR; TCRdb lists only in-frame clones, some missing. V, J and clone size are those of that table, while D and trimming were read from the DNA. The sample has 160,000 or so clones, over 75% seen once. This receptor was taken from a man aged 65-85 years who had recovered from COVID-19. Sequencing was done on a sample of peripheral blood. This sequence joins TRBV3-1 (or the pseudogene TRBV3-2) and TRBJ1-1; D unresolved. Written as DNA, the CDR3 is TGTGCCAGCAGCCCAAGCTCCACGGAAGCTTTCTTT. Translation: CASSPSSTEAFF.